The 5 T cell receptor beta chains below all came from one sample that was sequenced in a study of shared clonotypes between healthy human individuals. The table came from immunoSEQ multiplex PCR; TCRdb's copy has only in-frame clones and leaves some out. Here the sample spans over a million clones, about three quarters being singletons. Sequencing input: memory CD4+ T cells sorted from blood. Subset specified: CD45RA-negative fraction. The source is a man between 18 and 29 years old in good health.

The chain recombines TRBV19 with TRBJ2-7; 7 bases fit TRBD2. CDR1 LNHDA and CDR2 SQIVND come from the germline V gene (reference sequence). This CDR3 contains 15 residues. Trimming cost V 3 bases and J 3 bases; bases outside gene matches: 8. The chain's CDR3 is CASSMGGTTIYEQYF. The DNA for the CDR3 is TGTGCCAGTAGTATGGGGGGGACCACGATCTACGAGCAGTACTTC.

The CDR3 nucleotides read TGTGCCAGCAGCTTCAGACAGGTGGGGACCGGGGAGCTGTTTTTT. Amino acid sequence: CASSFRQVGTGELFF. V is TRBV11-1 and J is TRBJ2-2; a weak D match, TRBD1 (6 bases). The V and J ends lost 3 bases and 5 bases respectively, with 13 bases between them. CDR3 size: 15 residues. CDR1 and CDR2 from the germline V gene are SGHAT and FQDESV (reference sequence).

The gene calls are TRBV30 and TRBJ2-1; D remains ambiguous. The germline gives CDR1 GTSNPN, CDR2 SVGIG (reference sequence). This CDR3 region has 11 residues. Trimming stripped 2 bases from V and 8 bases from J, with 7 bases between. CDR3 loop: CAWSRRDEQFF. The CDR3 bases are TGTGCCTGGAGTAGACGCGATGAGCAGTTCTTC.

This clone came up a few times. The chain employs TRBV7-9 and TRBJ2-7; no reliable D call. The CDR3 length is 13 residues. CDR1 and CDR2 (germline): SEHNR, FQNEAQ (reference sequence). The V gene lost 5 bases and the J gene lost 3 bases, with 11 bases spanning the gap. The CDR3 DNA sequence: TGTGCCAGCAGCCTTGGACCGCTCTACGAGCAGTACTTC. The encoded protein is CASSLGPLYEQYF.

The chain couples TRBV5-1 to TRBJ2-3; D may be TRBD2 (5 bases). CDR1 is SGHRS and CDR2 is YFSETQ in the germline V gene. This CDR3 has 17 residues. V lost 0 bases to trimming and J lost 0 bases, with 14 bases between them. The CDR3 region is CASSLAGGSASTDTQYF. The CDR3 region has the DNA TGCGCCAGCAGCTTGGCCGGCGGTAGCGCTAGCACAGATACGCAGTATTTT.